The entry below gives a single TCR beta chain sequence along with its context. Its specificity is not known. In germline, CDR1 is MDHEN, CDR2 SYDVKM. This CDR3 is 14 amino acids long. J gave up 0 bases and V 5 bases, and 4 bases lay outside the gene matches. The sample comes from a study of shared clonotypes between healthy human individuals. Study as a whole: Ranging from 18 to 49 in age, donors were two women and a few men.

Per sorted-subset replicate PCR, input was 150 to 250 ng DNA, representing 30,000 or so T cell genomes. The table came from immunoSEQ multiplex PCR; TCRdb's copy has only in-frame clones and leaves some out. The sample holds hundreds of thousands of clones, about 90% seen once. Naive CD8 cells, CD45RO-negative and positively selected for CCR7, excluded terminally differentiated effector memory CD45RA+ cells. The donors were adults (healthy and HIV-negative) with no recent acute infections or vaccinations. Study conclusions and caveats: An expected dependence of interdonor clonotype sharing on sequencing depth was noted.

The chain links TRBV28 to TRBJ2-7; 7 bases map to TRBD1. The material sequenced was naive CD8+ T cells sorted from blood. The sequence came from a man aged 25 to 40 in good health. The CDR3 coding sequence is TGTGCCAGCAGTCCCACAGGGGCCTCCTACGAGCAGTACTTC. This sequence encodes CASSPTGASYEQYF.